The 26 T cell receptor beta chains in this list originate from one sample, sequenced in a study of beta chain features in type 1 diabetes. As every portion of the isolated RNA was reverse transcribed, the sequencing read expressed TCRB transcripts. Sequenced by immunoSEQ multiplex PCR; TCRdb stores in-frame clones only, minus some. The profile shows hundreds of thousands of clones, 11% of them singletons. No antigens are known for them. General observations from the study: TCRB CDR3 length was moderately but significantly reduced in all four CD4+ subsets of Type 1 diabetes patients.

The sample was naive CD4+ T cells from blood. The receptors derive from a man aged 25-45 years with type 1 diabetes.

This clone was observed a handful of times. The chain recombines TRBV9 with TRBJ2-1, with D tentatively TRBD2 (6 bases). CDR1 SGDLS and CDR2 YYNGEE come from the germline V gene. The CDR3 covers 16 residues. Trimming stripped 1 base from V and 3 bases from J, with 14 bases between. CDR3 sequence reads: CASSVRGDALYNEQFF. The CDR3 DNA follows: TGTGCCAGCAGCGTACGCGGGGACGCCCTCTACAATGAGCAGTTCTTC.

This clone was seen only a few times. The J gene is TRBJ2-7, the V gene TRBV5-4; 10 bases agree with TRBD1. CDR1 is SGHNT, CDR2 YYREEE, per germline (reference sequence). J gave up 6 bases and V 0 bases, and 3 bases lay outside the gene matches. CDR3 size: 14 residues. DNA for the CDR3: TGTGCCAGCAGCTTGGGGACAGGGGGAGGCGAGCAGTACTTC. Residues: CASSLGTGGGEQYF.

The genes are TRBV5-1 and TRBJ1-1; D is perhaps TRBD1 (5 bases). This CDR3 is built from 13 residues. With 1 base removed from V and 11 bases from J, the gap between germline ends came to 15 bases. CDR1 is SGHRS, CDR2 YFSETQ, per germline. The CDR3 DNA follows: TGCGCCAGCAGCTTGTCCGGGACTGACACGGCTTTCTTT. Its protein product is CASSLSGTDTAFF.

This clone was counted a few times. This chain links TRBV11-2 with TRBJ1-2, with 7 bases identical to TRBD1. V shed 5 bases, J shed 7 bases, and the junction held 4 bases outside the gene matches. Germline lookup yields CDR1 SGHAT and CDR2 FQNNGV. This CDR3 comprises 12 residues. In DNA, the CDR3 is TGTGCCAGCAGCCCAGACAGGGCTGGCTACACCTTC. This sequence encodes CASSPDRAGYTF.

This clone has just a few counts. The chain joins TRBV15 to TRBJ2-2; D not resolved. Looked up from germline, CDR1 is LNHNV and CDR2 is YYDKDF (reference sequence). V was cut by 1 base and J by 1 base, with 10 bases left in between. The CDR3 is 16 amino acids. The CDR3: CATSRVNSRNTGELFF. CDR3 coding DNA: TGTGCCACCAGCAGAGTGAACAGCCGGAACACCGGGGAGCTGTTTTTT. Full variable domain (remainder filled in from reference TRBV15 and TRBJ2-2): DAMVIQNPRYQVTQFGKPVTLSCSQTLNHNVMYWYQQKSSQAPKLLFHYYDKDFNNEADTPDNFQSRRPNTSFCFLDIRSPGLGDTAMYLCATSRVNSRNTGELFFGEGSRLTVL.

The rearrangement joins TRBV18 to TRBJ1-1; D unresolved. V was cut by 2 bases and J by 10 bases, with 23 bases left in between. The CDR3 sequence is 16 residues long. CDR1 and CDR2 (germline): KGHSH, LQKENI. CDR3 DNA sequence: TGTGCCAGCTCACCAGGTAGCGGACGGAGATGGGGTCGAGCTTTCTTT. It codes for CASSPGSGRRWGRAFF.

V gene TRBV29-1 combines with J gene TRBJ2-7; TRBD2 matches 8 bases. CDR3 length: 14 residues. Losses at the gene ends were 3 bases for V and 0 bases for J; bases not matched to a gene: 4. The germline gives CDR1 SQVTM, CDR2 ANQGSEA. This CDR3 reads CSVDPGRGSYEQYF. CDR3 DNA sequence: TGCAGCGTTGATCCCGGGAGGGGCTCCTACGAGCAGTACTTC.

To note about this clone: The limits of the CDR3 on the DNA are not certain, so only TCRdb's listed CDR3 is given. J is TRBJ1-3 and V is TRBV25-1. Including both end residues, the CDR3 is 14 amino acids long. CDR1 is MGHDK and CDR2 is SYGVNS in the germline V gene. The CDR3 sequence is CASSTSSSGNTIYF.

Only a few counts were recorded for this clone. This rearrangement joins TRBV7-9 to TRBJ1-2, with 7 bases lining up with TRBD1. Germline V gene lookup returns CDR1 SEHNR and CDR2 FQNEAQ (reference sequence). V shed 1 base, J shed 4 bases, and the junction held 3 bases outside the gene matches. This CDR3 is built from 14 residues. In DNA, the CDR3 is TGTGCCAGCAGCTTAGTGGGACAGACCTATGGCTACACCTTC. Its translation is CASSLVGQTYGYTF.

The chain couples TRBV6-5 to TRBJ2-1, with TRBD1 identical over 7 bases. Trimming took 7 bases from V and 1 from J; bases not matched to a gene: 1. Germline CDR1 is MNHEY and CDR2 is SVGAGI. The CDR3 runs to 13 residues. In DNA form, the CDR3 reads TGTGCCAGCACAGGGGGTTCCTACAATGAGCAGTTCTTC. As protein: CASTGGSYNEQFF.

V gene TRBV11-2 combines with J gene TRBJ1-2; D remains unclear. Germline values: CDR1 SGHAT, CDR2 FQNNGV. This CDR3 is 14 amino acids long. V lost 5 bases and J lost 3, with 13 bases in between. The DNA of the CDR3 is TGTGCCAGCAGCCTCCCCGGGGTGGACTATGGCTACACCTTC. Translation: CASSLPGVDYGYTF.

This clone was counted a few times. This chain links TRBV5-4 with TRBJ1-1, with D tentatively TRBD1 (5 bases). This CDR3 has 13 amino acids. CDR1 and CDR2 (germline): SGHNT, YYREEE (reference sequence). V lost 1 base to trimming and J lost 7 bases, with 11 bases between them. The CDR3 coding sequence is TGTGCCAGCAGCTTGCCCATCACAGGTGAAGCTTTCTTT. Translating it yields CASSLPITGEAFF.

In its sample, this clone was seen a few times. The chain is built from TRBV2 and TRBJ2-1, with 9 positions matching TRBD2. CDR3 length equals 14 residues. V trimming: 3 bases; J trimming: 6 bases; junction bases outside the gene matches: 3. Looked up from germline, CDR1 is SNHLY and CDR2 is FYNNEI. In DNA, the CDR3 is TGTGCCAGCAGTGATGCTAGCGGGGTCAATGAGCAGTTCTTC. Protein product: CASSDASGVNEQFF.

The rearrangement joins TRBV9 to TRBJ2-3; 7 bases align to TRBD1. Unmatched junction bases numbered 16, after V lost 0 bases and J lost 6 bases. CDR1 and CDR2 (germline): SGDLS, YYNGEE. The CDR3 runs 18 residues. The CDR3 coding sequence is TGTGCCAGCAGCGTAGGTATATTGGTGACAGGGAATAAGGATACGCAGTATTTT. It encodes CASSVGILVTGNKDTQYF. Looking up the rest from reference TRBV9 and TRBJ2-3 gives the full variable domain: DSGVTQTPKHLITATGQRVTLRCSPRSGDLSVYWYQQSLDQGLQFLIQYYNGEERAKGNILERFSAQQFPDLHSELNLSSLELGDSALYFCASSVGILVTGNKDTQYFGPGTRLTVL.

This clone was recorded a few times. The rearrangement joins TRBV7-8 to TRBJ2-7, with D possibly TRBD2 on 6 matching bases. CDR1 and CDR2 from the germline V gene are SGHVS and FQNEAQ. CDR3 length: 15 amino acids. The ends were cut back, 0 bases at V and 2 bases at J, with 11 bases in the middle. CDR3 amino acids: CASSLARGPTYEQYF. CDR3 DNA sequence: TGTGCCAGCAGCTTAGCGCGGGGACCTACCTACGAGCAGTACTTC.

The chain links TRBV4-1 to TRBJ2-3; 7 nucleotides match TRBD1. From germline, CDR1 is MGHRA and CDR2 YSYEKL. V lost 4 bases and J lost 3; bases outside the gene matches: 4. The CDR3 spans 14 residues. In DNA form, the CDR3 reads TGCGCCAGCAGCCGGTACAGGGGAACAGATACGCAGTATTTT. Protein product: CASSRYRGTDTQYF.

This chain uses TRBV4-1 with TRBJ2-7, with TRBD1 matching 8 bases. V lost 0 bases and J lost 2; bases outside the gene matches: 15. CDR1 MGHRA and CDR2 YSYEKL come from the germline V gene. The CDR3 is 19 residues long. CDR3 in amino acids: CASSQDRVGIRQGTYEQYF. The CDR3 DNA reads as TGCGCCAGCAGCCAAGATCGAGTGGGCATTCGACAGGGGACCTACGAGCAGTACTTC.

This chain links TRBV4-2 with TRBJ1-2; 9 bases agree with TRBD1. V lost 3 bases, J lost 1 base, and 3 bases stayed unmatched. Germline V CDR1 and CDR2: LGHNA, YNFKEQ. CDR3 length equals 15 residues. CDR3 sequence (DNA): TGTGCCAGCAGCCACGGGACAGGGATTAACTATGGCTACACCTTC. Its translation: CASSHGTGINYGYTF.

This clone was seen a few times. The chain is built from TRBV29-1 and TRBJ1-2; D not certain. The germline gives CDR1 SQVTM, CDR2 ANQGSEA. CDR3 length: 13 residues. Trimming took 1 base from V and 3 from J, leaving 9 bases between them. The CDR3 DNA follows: TGCAGCGTTGAAGTCGGGATCCACTATGGCTACACCTTC. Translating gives CSVEVGIHYGYTF.

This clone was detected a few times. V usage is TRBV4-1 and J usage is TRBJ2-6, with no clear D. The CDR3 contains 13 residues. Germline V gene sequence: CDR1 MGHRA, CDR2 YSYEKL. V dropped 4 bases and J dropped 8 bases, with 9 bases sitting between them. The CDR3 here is CASSREASNVLTF. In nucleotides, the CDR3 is TGCGCCAGCAGCCGCGAAGCTTCCAACGTCCTGACTTTC.

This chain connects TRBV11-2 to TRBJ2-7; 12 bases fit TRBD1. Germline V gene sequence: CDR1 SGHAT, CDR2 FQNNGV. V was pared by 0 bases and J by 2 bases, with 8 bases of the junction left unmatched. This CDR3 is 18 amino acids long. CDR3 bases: TGTGCCAGCAGCTTAGAGCGGGTACGGGACAGGGGGCCCTACGAGCAGTACTTC. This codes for CASSLERVRDRGPYEQYF.

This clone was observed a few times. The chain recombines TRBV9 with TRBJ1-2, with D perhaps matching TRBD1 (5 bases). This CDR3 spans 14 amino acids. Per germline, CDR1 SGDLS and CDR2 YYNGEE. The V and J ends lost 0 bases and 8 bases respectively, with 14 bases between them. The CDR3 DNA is TGTGCCAGCAGCGTAGAGGAGACAGTCGGGGGCTACACCTTC. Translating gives CASSVEETVGGYTF.

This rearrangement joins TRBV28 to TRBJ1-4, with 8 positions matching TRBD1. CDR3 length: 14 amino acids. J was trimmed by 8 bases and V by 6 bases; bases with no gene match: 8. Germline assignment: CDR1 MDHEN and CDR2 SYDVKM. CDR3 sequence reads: CASRSTGAGEKLFF. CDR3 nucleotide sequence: TGTGCCAGCAGGTCGACAGGGGCGGGGGAAAAACTGTTTTTT. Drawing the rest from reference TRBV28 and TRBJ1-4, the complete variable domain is DVKVTQSSRYLVKRTGEKVFLECVQDMDHENMFWYRQDPGLGLRLIYFSYDVKMKEKGDIPEGYSVSREKKERFSLILESASTNQTSMYLCASRSTGAGEKLFFGSGTQLSVL.

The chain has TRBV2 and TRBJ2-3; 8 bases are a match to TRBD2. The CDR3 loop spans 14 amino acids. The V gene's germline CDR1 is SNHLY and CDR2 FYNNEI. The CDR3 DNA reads TGTGTTACGCGGGGGGACACTAGCACAGATACGCAGTATTTT. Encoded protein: CVTRGDTSTDTQYF.

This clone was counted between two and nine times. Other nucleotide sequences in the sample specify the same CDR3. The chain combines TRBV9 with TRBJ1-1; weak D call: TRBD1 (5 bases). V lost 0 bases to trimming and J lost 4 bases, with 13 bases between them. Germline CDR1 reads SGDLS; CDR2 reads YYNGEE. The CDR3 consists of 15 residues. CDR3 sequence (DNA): TGTGCCAGCAGCGTAGCGGCAGGGAGGGGCACTGAAGCTTTCTTT. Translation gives CASSVAAGRGTEAFF.

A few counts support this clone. CDR3 coding DNA: TGCGCCAGCAGCTTGGGACAGGTAGAGGGATACGAGCAGTACTTC. Translated, it gives CASSLGQVEGYEQYF. The chain joins TRBV5-1 to TRBJ2-7; the D gene is possibly TRBD1 (6 bases). V dropped 0 bases and J dropped 4 bases, with 14 bases sitting between them. Germline values: CDR1 SGHRS, CDR2 YFSETQ. The CDR3 has 15 residues.